These T cell receptor beta chains were read from a single sample in a study of blood T cell repertoires in COVID-19. Produced via immunoSEQ multiplex PCR; TCRdb's table is partial and in-frame only. The sample has about 99,000 clones; more than 80% are singletons. Input material: peripheral blood. These receptors all come from a man aged 60 to 75 with acute or convalescent COVID-19. Both conserved end residues are part of each CDR3. Fields, in order: clone size, J gene, V gene, D gene, CDR3 DNA, CDR3 protein. D genes are given only for firm matches. Size values are once, few and many counts, or a class for expanded clones, and some rows have none.

clone size: .; J gene: TRBJ2-6; V gene: TRBV19; D gene: .; CDR3 DNA: TGTGCCAGTAATAGTTGGACAGCTGGGGCCAACGTCCTGACTTTC; CDR3 protein: CASNSWTAGANVLTF
clone size: .; J gene: TRBJ2-5; V gene: TRBV10-3; D gene: TRBD2; CDR3 DNA: TGTGCCATCAGTATTGGTAGCGGGAGGTTGGGAGAGACCCAGTACTTC; CDR3 protein: CAISIGSGRLGETQYF
clone size: .; J gene: TRBJ2-1; V gene: TRBV5-1; D gene: TRBD2; CDR3 DNA: TGCGCCAGCAGCGCCGCCCTGGGTGGGGGGGTCGGTGAGCAGTTCTTC; CDR3 protein: CASSAALGGGVGEQFF
clone size: .; J gene: TRBJ1-1; V gene: TRBV15; D gene: TRBD1; CDR3 DNA: TGTGCCACCAGCAGAGAACGCCCAGGGGGCATAGCTTTCTTT; CDR3 protein: CATSRERPGGIAFF
clone size: .; J gene: TRBJ1-5; V gene: TRBV5-1; D gene: .; CDR3 DNA: TGCGCCAGCAGCGCCGGGAACTCGAATCAGCCCCAGCATTTT; CDR3 protein: CASSAGNSNQPQHF
clone size: few; J gene: TRBJ2-5; V gene: TRBV5-6; D gene: TRBD2; CDR3 DNA: TGTGCCAGCAGCTTGGGGCTAGCGGGAGGAGAGACCCAGTACTTC; CDR3 protein: CASSLGLAGGETQYF
clone size: .; J gene: TRBJ1-2; V gene: TRBV7-8; D gene: TRBD1; CDR3 DNA: TGTGCCAGCAGCCTCGGACAGGGGGCGGGTGGGAATGGCTACACCTTC; CDR3 protein: CASSLGQGAGGNGYTF
clone size: .; J gene: TRBJ2-1; V gene: TRBV5-1; D gene: TRBD2; CDR3 DNA: TGCGCCAGCAGCTTGGATGCGGGAGAATACAATGAGCAGTTCTTC; CDR3 protein: CASSLDAGEYNEQFF
clone size: .; J gene: TRBJ2-6; V gene: TRBV14; D gene: .; CDR3 DNA: TGTGCCAGCAGCCCCCGAGGCACAGGGTCGTATTTGGCCAACGTCCTGACTTTC; CDR3 protein: CASSPRGTGSYLANVLTF
clone size: .; J gene: TRBJ1-3; V gene: TRBV2; D gene: .; CDR3 DNA: TGTGCCAGCAGTACAGCCTCTGGAAACACCATATATTTT; CDR3 protein: CASSTASGNTIYF
clone size: .; J gene: TRBJ2-3; V gene: TRBV18; D gene: TRBD1; CDR3 DNA: TGTGCCAGCTCTAAACAAGGGCAGGGGGCAGATACGCAGTATTTT; CDR3 protein: CASSKQGQGADTQYF
clone size: .; J gene: TRBJ2-4; V gene: TRBV6-5; D gene: .; CDR3 DNA: TGTGCCAGCAGTCGAACCGACTTAAACATTCAGTACTTC; CDR3 protein: CASSRTDLNIQYF
clone size: .; J gene: TRBJ1-1; V gene: TRBV29-1; D gene: TRBD1; CDR3 DNA: TGCAGCGGCGACAGGGCGGGGGGGAACACTGAAGCTTTCTTT; CDR3 protein: CSGDRAGGNTEAFF
clone size: few; J gene: TRBJ2-1; V gene: TRBV7-9; D gene: TRBD2; CDR3 DNA: TGTGCCAGCAGCTTAACTTCCCTCGTGGGGGGGAATGAGCAGTTCTTC; CDR3 protein: CASSLTSLVGGNEQFF
clone size: .; J gene: TRBJ2-1; V gene: TRBV19; D gene: TRBD2; CDR3 DNA: TGTGCCAGTAGTACCGTAGCGGGAGTAAAGAATGAGCAGTTCTTC; CDR3 protein: CASSTVAGVKNEQFF
clone size: .; J gene: TRBJ1-3; V gene: TRBV19; D gene: .; CDR3 DNA: TGTGCCAGCCTTCCAGGGGCAACTAGCTCTGGAAACACCATATATTTT; CDR3 protein: CASLPGATSSGNTIYF
clone size: many; J gene: TRBJ1-1; V gene: TRBV19; D gene: .; CDR3 DNA: TGTGCCAGTAACCTACAGGGTTTTGGGACTGAAGCTTTCTTT; CDR3 protein: CASNLQGFGTEAFF
clone size: .; J gene: TRBJ2-5; V gene: TRBV5-4; D gene: .; CDR3 DNA: TGTGCCAGCAGCTTGACGGGGTCGGAGACCCAGTACTTC; CDR3 protein: CASSLTGSETQYF
clone size: .; J gene: TRBJ2-4; V gene: TRBV6-2/TRBV6-3; D gene: .; CDR3 DNA: TGTGCCAGCAGTTCCTCGACAGGTGGCATTCAGTACTTC; CDR3 protein: CASSSSTGGIQYF
clone size: .; J gene: TRBJ2-7; V gene: TRBV9; D gene: TRBD1; CDR3 DNA: TGTGCCAGCAGCTTCCGACAGGGGGCGTACGAGCAGTACTTC; CDR3 protein: CASSFRQGAYEQYF
clone size: .; J gene: TRBJ1-5; V gene: TRBV24-1; D gene: .; CDR3 DNA: TGTGCCGGGGAGGAGTTGGGCAATCAGCCCCAGCATTTT; CDR3 protein: CAGEELGNQPQHF
clone size: .; J gene: TRBJ1-5; V gene: TRBV6-1; D gene: .; CDR3 DNA: TGTGCCAGCAGTGAGGCAAATAATCAGCCCCAGCATTTT; CDR3 protein: CASSEANNQPQHF
clone size: .; J gene: TRBJ1-4; V gene: TRBV3-1/TRBV3-2; D gene: TRBD1; CDR3 DNA: TGTGCCAGCAGCCAAGTGGAGACAGGGACCGGAAAACTGTTTTTT; CDR3 protein: CASSQVETGTGKLFF
clone size: .; J gene: TRBJ2-5; V gene: TRBV5-1; D gene: TRBD2; CDR3 DNA: TGCGCCAGCAGAGCGGGAGTAGCGGGATTAAAGACCCAGTACTTC; CDR3 protein: CASRAGVAGLKTQYF
clone size: .; J gene: TRBJ2-3; V gene: TRBV5-1; D gene: TRBD2; CDR3 DNA: TGCGCCAGCAGCTTGGGCCTAGCGGGAGGGCCGACAGATACGCAGTATTTT; CDR3 protein: CASSLGLAGGPTDTQYF
clone size: .; J gene: TRBJ2-2; V gene: TRBV6-5; D gene: TRBD2; CDR3 DNA: TGTGCCAGCAGTTGGGCTGGGGGGGGGAACACCGGGGAGCTGTTTTTT; CDR3 protein: CASSWAGGGNTGELFF
clone size: .; J gene: TRBJ1-5; V gene: TRBV11-2; D gene: TRBD1; CDR3 DNA: TGTGCCAGCAGCTTATCGACAGGGGCAAAGTGGGCCCAGCATTTT; CDR3 protein: CASSLSTGAKWAQHF
clone size: .; J gene: TRBJ1-4; V gene: TRBV4-3; D gene: .; CDR3 DNA: TGCGCCAGCAGCCAACGTCACGGTGCAACTAATGAAAAACTGTTTTTT; CDR3 protein: CASSQRHGATNEKLFF
clone size: .; J gene: TRBJ1-1; V gene: TRBV29-1; D gene: .; CDR3 DNA: TGCAGCGTTGAAGGTGACAGTATACAAGCTTTCTTT; CDR3 protein: CSVEGDSIQAFF
clone size: .; J gene: TRBJ2-7; V gene: TRBV20-1; D gene: .; CDR3 DNA: TGCAGTGCTAGAGATCATCCAGGGGTTTTC; CDR3 protein: CSARDHPGVF
clone size: .; J gene: TRBJ1-1; V gene: TRBV9; D gene: .; CDR3 DNA: TGTGCCAGCAGCGTAGATGCACTATCAAACACTGAAGCTTTCTTT; CDR3 protein: CASSVDALSNTEAFF
clone size: .; J gene: TRBJ2-1; V gene: TRBV10-2; D gene: TRBD2; CDR3 DNA: TGCGCCAGCAGTGACCCACTAGCGGTCTCCTACAATGAGCAGTTCTTC; CDR3 protein: CASSDPLAVSYNEQFF
clone size: .; J gene: TRBJ1-5; V gene: TRBV7-8; D gene: .; CDR3 DNA: TGTGCCACCCGGGCAACAGGGTACCAGCCCCAGCATTTT; CDR3 protein: CATRATGYQPQHF
clone size: .; J gene: TRBJ2-7; V gene: TRBV25-1; D gene: TRBD2; CDR3 DNA: TGTGCCAGCAGTGCCCTCGGGGGGATCTCCTACGAGCAGTACTTC; CDR3 protein: CASSALGGISYEQYF
clone size: .; J gene: TRBJ1-1; V gene: TRBV27; D gene: TRBD1; CDR3 DNA: TGTGCCAGCAGTATCAACAGGGGGGGCACTGAAGCTTTCTTT; CDR3 protein: CASSINRGGTEAFF
clone size: .; J gene: TRBJ1-2; V gene: TRBV29-1; D gene: .; CDR3 DNA: TGCAGCGTTGGACAGGCGGTAAATGTCTATGGCTACACCTTC; CDR3 protein: CSVGQAVNVYGYTF
clone size: .; J gene: TRBJ1-2; V gene: TRBV12-3/TRBV12-4; D gene: .; CDR3 DNA: TGTGCCAGCAGCCCGGGGTATGGCTACACCTTC; CDR3 protein: CASSPGYGYTF
clone size: .; J gene: TRBJ2-5; V gene: TRBV5-4; D gene: .; CDR3 DNA: TGTGCCAGCAGCTTCCTTCAAGAGACCCAGTACTTC; CDR3 protein: CASSFLQETQYF
clone size: .; J gene: TRBJ2-7; V gene: TRBV5-5; D gene: .; CDR3 DNA: TGTGCCAGCAGCTTGGGACAGGCGACGGGCGAGCAGTACTTC; CDR3 protein: CASSLGQATGEQYF
clone size: once; J gene: TRBJ1-2; V gene: TRBV6-2/TRBV6-3; D gene: TRBD1; CDR3 DNA: TGTGCCAGCAGTCAAGCCGGGACAGGCGGGCTCTATGGCTACACCTTC; CDR3 protein: CASSQAGTGGLYGYTF
clone size: .; J gene: TRBJ2-7; V gene: TRBV24-1; D gene: .; CDR3 DNA: TGTGCCACCAGTGACTCAGGTAGTAGTTACGAGCAGTACTTC; CDR3 protein: CATSDSGSSYEQYF
clone size: .; J gene: TRBJ2-2; V gene: TRBV11-2; D gene: .; CDR3 DNA: TGTGCCAGCAGCTTAAGACACTCCGGGGAGCTGTTTTTT; CDR3 protein: CASSLRHSGELFF
clone size: .; J gene: TRBJ1-5; V gene: TRBV15; D gene: .; CDR3 DNA: TGTGCCACCAGCAGAGGCCGAGATCAGCCCCAGCATTTT; CDR3 protein: CATSRGRDQPQHF
clone size: .; J gene: TRBJ2-1; V gene: TRBV5-1; D gene: .; CDR3 DNA: TGCGCCAGCAGCTCTCAGGGATACGGCAATGAGCAGTTCTTC; CDR3 protein: CASSSQGYGNEQFF
clone size: .; J gene: TRBJ1-2; V gene: TRBV6-5; D gene: .; CDR3 DNA: TGTGCCAGCAGTCCGGGACATAGTAACTATGGCTACACCTTC; CDR3 protein: CASSPGHSNYGYTF